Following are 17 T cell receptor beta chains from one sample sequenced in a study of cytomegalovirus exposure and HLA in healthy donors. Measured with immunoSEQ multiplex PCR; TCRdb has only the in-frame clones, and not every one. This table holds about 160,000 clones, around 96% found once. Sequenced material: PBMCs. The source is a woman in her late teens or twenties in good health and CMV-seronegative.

The CDR3 protein is CASSSWRGTVYEQYF. In DNA form, the CDR3 reads TGTGCCAGCAGCAGCTGGCGGGGTACCGTGTACGAGCAGTACTTC. This chain joins TRBV7-2 and TRBJ2-7, with D perhaps TRBD2 (6 bases). V dropped 5 bases and J dropped 4 bases, with 18 bases sitting between them. Germline V lookup: CDR1 SGHTA, CDR2 FQGNSA. There are 15 residues in the CDR3.

CDR3 sequence reads: CASSQEAGVSNQPQHF. The CDR3 bases are TGCGCCAGCAGCCAAGAGGCAGGGGTGAGCAATCAGCCCCAGCATTTT. The rearrangement uses TRBV4-1 and TRBJ1-5; weak D call: TRBD1 (6 bases). There are 16 residues in the CDR3. V was shortened by 0 bases and J by 1 base, with 10 bases between the two germline ends. In germline, CDR1 is MGHRA, CDR2 YSYEKL.

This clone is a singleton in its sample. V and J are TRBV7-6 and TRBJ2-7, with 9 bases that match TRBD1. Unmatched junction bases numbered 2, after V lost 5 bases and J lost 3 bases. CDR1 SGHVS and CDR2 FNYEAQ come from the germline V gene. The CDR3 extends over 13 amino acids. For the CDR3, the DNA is TGTGCCAGCAGCCCGGGACAGGGCTACGAGCAGTACTTC. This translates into CASSPGQGYEQYF.

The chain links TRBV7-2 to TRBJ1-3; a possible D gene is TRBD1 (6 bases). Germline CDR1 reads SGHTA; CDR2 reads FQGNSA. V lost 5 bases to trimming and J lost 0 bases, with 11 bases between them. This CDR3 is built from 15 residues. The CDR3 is CASSTTGSSGNTIYF. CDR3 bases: TGTGCCAGCAGCACCACAGGGTCCTCTGGAAACACCATATATTTT. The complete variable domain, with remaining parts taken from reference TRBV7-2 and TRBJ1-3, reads GAGVSQSPSNKVTEKGKDVELRCDPISGHTALYWYRQSLGQGLEFLIYFQGNSAPDKSGLPSDRFSAERTGGSVSTLTIQRTQQEDSAVYLCASSTTGSSGNTIYFGEGSWLTVV.

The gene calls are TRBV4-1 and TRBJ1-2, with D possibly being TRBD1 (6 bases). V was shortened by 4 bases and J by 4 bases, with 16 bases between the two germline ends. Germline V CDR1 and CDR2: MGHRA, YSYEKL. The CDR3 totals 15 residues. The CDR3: CASSLGEQGFYGYTF. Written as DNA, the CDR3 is TGCGCCAGCAGCCTTGGGGAACAGGGCTTCTATGGCTACACCTTC.

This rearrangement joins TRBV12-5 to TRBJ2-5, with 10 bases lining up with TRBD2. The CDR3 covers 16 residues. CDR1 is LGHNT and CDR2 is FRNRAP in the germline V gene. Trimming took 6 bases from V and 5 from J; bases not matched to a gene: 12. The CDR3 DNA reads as TGTGCTAGTGGGGACGGACGAGCGGGGGGGCTCGAGACCCAGTACTTC. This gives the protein CASGDGRAGGLETQYF.

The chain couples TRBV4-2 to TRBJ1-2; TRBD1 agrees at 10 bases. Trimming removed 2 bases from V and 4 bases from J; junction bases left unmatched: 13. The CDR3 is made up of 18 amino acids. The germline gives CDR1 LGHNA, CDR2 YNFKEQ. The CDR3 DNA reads TGTGCCAGCAGCCAATCCGCCGGGACAGGGGCGCCCACCTATGGCTACACCTTC. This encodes CASSQSAGTGAPTYGYTF.

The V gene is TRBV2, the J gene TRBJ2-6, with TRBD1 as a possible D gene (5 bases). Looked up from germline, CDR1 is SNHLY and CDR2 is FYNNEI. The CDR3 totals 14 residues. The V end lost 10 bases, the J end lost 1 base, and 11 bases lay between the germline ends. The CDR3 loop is CATSPGSGANVLTF. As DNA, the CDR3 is TGTGCCACCTCCCCAGGGTCTGGGGCCAACGTCCTGACTTTC. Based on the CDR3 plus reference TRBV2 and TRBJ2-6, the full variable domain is EPEVTQTPSHQVTQMGQEVILRCVPISNHLYFYWYRQILGQKVEFLVSFYNNEISEKSEIFDDQFSVERPDGSNFTLKIRSTKLEDSAMYFCATSPGSGANVLTFGAGSRLTVL.

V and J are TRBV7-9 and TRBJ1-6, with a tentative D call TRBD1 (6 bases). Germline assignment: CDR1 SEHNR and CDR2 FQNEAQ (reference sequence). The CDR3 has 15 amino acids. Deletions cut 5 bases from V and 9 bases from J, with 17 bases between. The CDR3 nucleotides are TGTGCCAGCAGCCCTAGCCGAGGACAGCTTTCACCCCTCCACTTT. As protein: CASSPSRGQLSPLHF.

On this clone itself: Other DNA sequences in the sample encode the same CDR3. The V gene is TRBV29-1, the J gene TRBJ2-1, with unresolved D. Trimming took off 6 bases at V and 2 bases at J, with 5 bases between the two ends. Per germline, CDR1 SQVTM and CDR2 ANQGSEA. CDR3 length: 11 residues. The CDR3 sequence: CSVDTYNEQFF. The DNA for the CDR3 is TGCAGCGTCGACACCTACAATGAGCAGTTCTTC.

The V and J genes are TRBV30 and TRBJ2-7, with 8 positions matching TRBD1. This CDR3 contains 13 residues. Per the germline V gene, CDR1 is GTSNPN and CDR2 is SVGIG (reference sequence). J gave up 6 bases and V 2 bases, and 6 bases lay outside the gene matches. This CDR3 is CAWSRQGAGEQYF. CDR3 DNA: TGTGCCTGGAGTCGGCAGGGGGCCGGCGAGCAGTACTTC. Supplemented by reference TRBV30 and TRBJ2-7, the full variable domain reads SQTIHQWPATLVQPVGSPLSLECTVEGTSNPNLYWYRQAAGRGLQLLFYSVGIGQISSEVPQNLSASRPQDRQFILSSKKLLLSDSGFYLCAWSRQGAGEQYFGPGTRLTVT.

CDR3 nucleotide sequence: TGTGCCAGCAGCACCTCGACAGGGGGGAACACTGAAGCTTTCTTT. This codes for CASSTSTGGNTEAFF. The rearrangement joins TRBV7-2 to TRBJ1-1; TRBD1 aligns across 9 bases. The CDR3 is 15 amino acids. With 5 bases clipped from V and 1 base from J, the junction kept 5 bases outside the gene matches. CDR1 SGHTA and CDR2 FQGNSA come from the germline V gene.

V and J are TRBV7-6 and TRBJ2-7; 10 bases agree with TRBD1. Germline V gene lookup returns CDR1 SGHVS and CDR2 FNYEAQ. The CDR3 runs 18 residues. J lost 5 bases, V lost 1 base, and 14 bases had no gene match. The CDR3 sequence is CASSLGAIRGTGDHEQYF. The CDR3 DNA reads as TGTGCCAGCAGCTTAGGGGCTATTAGAGGGACAGGGGACCACGAGCAGTACTTC.

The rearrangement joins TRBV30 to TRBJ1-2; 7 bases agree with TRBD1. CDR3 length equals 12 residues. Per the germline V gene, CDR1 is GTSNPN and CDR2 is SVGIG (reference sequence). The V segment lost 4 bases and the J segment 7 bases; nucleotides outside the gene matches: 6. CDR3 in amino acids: CAWIDREVGYTF. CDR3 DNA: TGTGCCTGGATAGACAGGGAGGTTGGCTACACCTTC. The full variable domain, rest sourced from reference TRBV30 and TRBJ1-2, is SQTIHQWPATLVQPVGSPLSLECTVEGTSNPNLYWYRQAAGRGLQLLFYSVGIGQISSEVPQNLSASRPQDRQFILSSKKLLLSDSGFYLCAWIDREVGYTFGSGTRLTVV.

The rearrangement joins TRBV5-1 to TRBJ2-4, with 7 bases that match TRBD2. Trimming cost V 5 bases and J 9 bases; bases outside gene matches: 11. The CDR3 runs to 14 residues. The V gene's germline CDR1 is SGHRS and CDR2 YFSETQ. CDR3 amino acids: CASRGSRGEGIQYF. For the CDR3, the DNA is TGCGCCAGCAGGGGTTCACGAGGGGAGGGCATTCAGTACTTC.

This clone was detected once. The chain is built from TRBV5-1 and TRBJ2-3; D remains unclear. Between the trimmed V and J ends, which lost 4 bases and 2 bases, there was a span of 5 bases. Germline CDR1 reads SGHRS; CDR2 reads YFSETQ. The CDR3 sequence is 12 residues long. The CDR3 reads CASSENTDTQYF. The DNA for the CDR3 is TGCGCCAGCAGCGAGAACACAGATACGCAGTATTTT.

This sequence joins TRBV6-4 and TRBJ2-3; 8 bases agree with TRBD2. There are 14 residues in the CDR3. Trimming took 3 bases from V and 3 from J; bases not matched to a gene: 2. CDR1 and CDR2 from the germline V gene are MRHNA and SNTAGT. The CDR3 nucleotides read TGTGCCAGCAGTGAAGGACTAGCAACAGATACGCAGTATTTT. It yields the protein CASSEGLATDTQYF.